Listed below are T cell receptor beta chains from one sample, sequenced in a study of CD8+ T cells in alopecia areata. The repertoire was sequenced with immunoSEQ multiplex PCR; TCRdb's copy has only in-frame clones and lacks some. The sample has about 140,000 clones, around 87% seen once; the top ten hold under 15%. The input for sequencing was CD8+ T cells sorted from blood, taken at week 4, from a patient treated with tofacitinib. These receptors were collected from a human donor with alopecia areata. The CDR3 runs from the conserved cysteine through the conserved F or W. The D gene is left open where the match is weak. Not every row has a clone size; where given, it reads once, few, many or a size class.

D gene	V gene	clone size	J gene	CDR3 DNA	CDR3 protein
.	TRBV9	.	TRBJ2-7	TGTGCCAGCAGCCCCGGATCGGGCTACGAGCAGTACTTC	CASSPGSGYEQYF
TRBD2	TRBV5-4	few	TRBJ2-3	TGTGCCAGCAGCTGGCTGGGGACTAGCGACACAGATACGCAGTATTTT	CASSWLGTSDTDTQYF
.	TRBV6-1	.	TRBJ2-3	TGTGCCGGCGGCAGGGTACCAGATACGCAGTATTTT	CAGGRVPDTQYF
TRBD2	TRBV6-5	.	TRBJ2-1	TGTGCCAGCACCCACGGCGGGAGCTACAATGAGCAGTTCTTC	CASTHGGSYNEQFF
TRBD1	TRBV7-9	.	TRBJ2-1	TGTGCCAGCAGCGTGGACAGGTCGAGCTCCTACAATGAGCAGTTCTTC	CASSVDRSSSYNEQFF
TRBD2	TRBV23-1	.	TRBJ2-5	TGCGCCAGCAGTCAATCAGGCGGTCAGGGAGGGCGCGGAGAGACCCAGTACTTC	CASSQSGGQGGRGETQYF
TRBD2	TRBV2	.	TRBJ2-3	TGTGCCAGCAGTTTTAGCGGGGCGGGCACAGATACGCAGTATTTT	CASSFSGAGTDTQYF
.	TRBV4-1	.	TRBJ2-3	TGCGCCAGCAGCCAAGTAGAGGATACGCAGTATTTT	CASSQVEDTQYF
TRBD2	TRBV7-7	.	TRBJ2-7	TGTGCTAGCAGCCCTCGGTCCCCCGGGGGGGAGCAGTACTTC	CASSPRSPGGEQYF
TRBD2	TRBV4-2	.	TRBJ2-1	TGTGCCAGCAGCCACCCGGGGGGGGGACTAGTTTGGCACAATGAGCAGTTCTTC	CASSHPGGGLVWHNEQFF
.	TRBV7-9	.	TRBJ2-1	TGTGCCAGCAGCCCACCCTCCTACAATGAGCAGTTCTTC	CASSPPSYNEQFF
.	TRBV27	.	TRBJ1-1	TGTGCCAGCAGTTTACCGGGGTGGGGTGAAGCTTTCTTT	CASSLPGWGEAFF
TRBD2	TRBV2	once	TRBJ2-7	TGTGCCAGCAGTCCAGGGACTAGCGAAACCTACGAGCAGTACTTC	CASSPGTSETYEQYF
TRBD2	TRBV27	.	TRBJ2-7	TGTGCCAGCAGTTTATTAGCGGGAGCCTACGAGCAGTACTTC	CASSLLAGAYEQYF
TRBD1	TRBV19	few	TRBJ2-1	TGTGCCAGTAGTCCCGGGACAGGGTTTGAGCAGTTCTTC	CASSPGTGFEQFF
.	TRBV13	.	TRBJ1-4	TGTGCCAGCAGCGACCGACGTGGCGAAAAACTGTTTTTT	CASSDRRGEKLFF
.	TRBV7-2	.	TRBJ2-4	TGTGCCAGCAGCCACGGATTGCTTCAGTACTTC	CASSHGLLQYF
.	TRBV7-8	few	TRBJ2-1	TGTGCCAGCAGCATAGGAAACTACAATGAGCAGTTCTTC	CASSIGNYNEQFF
.	TRBV6-1	.	TRBJ1-1	TGTGCCAGCAAAATGAACACTGAAGCTTTCTTT	CASKMNTEAFF
.	TRBV2	.	TRBJ2-1	TGTGCCAGCAGCGCCAGGGACTTGAGCTCCTACAATGAGCAGTTCTTC	CASSARDLSSYNEQFF
.	TRBV14	.	TRBJ2-3	TGTGCCAGCAGGTCTAGCGCCTATAGCACAGATACGCAGTATTTT	CASRSSAYSTDTQYF
.	TRBV27	.	TRBJ2-5	TGTGCCAGCACCCTCGGGACATCCCGAGAGACCCAGTACTTC	CASTLGTSRETQYF
.	TRBV6-1	.	TRBJ1-6	TGTGCCAGCAGTGTTGAATTTGGCTTTGATTCACCCCTCCACTTT	CASSVEFGFDSPLHF
.	TRBV27	once	TRBJ2-7	TGTGCCAGCAGTGCCGGGAGAAGCGACGAGCAGTACTTC	CASSAGRSDEQYF
TRBD1	TRBV27	.	TRBJ2-7	TGTGCCAGCAGCCAAGGGACAGCCTACGAGCAGTACTTC	CASSQGTAYEQYF
.	TRBV6-1	.	TRBJ2-7	TGTGCCAGCAGTGAAGTGGACGGGAGCTCCTACGAGCAGTACTTC	CASSEVDGSSYEQYF
.	TRBV5-4	.	TRBJ2-6	TGTGCCAGCAGCTTGGACAGGGCAAGTTTTCTCTCTGGGGCCAACGTCCTGACTTTC	CASSLDRASFLSGANVLTF
TRBD1	TRBV5-4	.	TRBJ2-1	TGTGCCAGCAGCTTGGGACAGGGCAATGAGCAGTTCTTC	CASSLGQGNEQFF
TRBD2	TRBV27	.	TRBJ2-1	TGTGCCAGCAGTTTAGGACTAGCCTTGGAGCAGTTCTTC	CASSLGLALEQFF
.	TRBV4-2	.	TRBJ1-1	TGTGCCAGCAGCCCAACCGGAGGGGGAGGGATTGAAGCTTTCTTT	CASSPTGGGGIEAFF
.	TRBV9	.	TRBJ1-1	TGTGCCAGCAGCGTAGACAGAAATACAGCGAACACTGAAGCTTTCTTT	CASSVDRNTANTEAFF
.	TRBV6-5	.	TRBJ1-5	TGTGCCAGCACTCCGTCCGGGGGGCATCAGCCCCAGCATTTT	CASTPSGGHQPQHF
.	TRBV5-4	.	TRBJ2-7	TGTGCCAGCAGCTTGGGTCACGAGCAGTACTTC	CASSLGHEQYF
.	TRBV5-1	.	TRBJ2-3	TGCGCCAGCAGCTACGGTAGTGCAGATACGCAGTATTTT	CASSYGSADTQYF
.	TRBV19	.	TRBJ2-1	TGTGCCAGTAGTATTTGGGGAGTCAATGAGCAGTTCTTC	CASSIWGVNEQFF
.	TRBV6-1	.	TRBJ2-2	TGTGCCAGCAGTGATGGGGTCACCGGGGAGCTGTTTTTT	CASSDGVTGELFF
.	TRBV7-2	.	TRBJ2-7	TGTGCCAGCAGCTTTGGACCTAGGGGTCTCGAGCAGTACTTC	CASSFGPRGLEQYF
.	TRBV9	.	TRBJ2-1	TGTGCCAGCAGCTTTGGCGGGACGCGATACAATGAGCAGTTCTTC	CASSFGGTRYNEQFF
.	TRBV7-2	.	TRBJ1-4	TGTGCCAGCAGCTCGGGACACCCGAATGAAAAACTGTTTTTT	CASSSGHPNEKLFF
.	TRBV2	once	TRBJ2-1	TGTGCCAGCAGCGAGCAGTTCTTC	CASSEQFF